This T cell receptor (beta chain) was identified during a study of blood T cells in healthy people across ages. Germline CDR1 reads SGHRS; CDR2 reads YFSETQ. J was trimmed by 3 bases and V by 4 bases; bases with no gene match: 6. The CDR3 is 14 residues long. A J-beta primer mix and a sample-barcoded 5' primer were used in a second PCR of roughly 6 to 11 cycles. TCRdb reprocessed the 5' RACE reads with MiXCR, giving one entry per CDR3 protein. The sample consists of approximately 1,100,000 distinct CDR3 sequences, 45% of them appearing once. Findings and limits, study-wide: Diversity of TCR beta per million T cells declined in a roughly linear way with age. Relative to aged donors, long-lived donors carried more naive CD4+ cells and displayed higher diversity.

Sample donors were healthy Caucasian individuals that came from Russia, aged 6 to 90. Every sample yielded at least 6.5 million isolated PBMCs. To note about this clonotype: Its antigen is currently unknown.

The receptor was derived from a woman aged 55-69 years in good health. The sample comprised blood. The chain employs TRBV5-1 and TRBJ2-7, with TRBD1 matching 8 bases. This chain's CDR3 is CASSADRAGYEQYF. In DNA form, the CDR3 reads TGCGCCAGCAGCGCGGACAGGGCCGGCTACGAGCAGTACTTC.